This T cell receptor beta chain derives from a study of cytomegalovirus exposure and HLA in healthy donors. Looking at the study overall: An analysis done earlier identified more than 90 million unique TCR beta sequences from around 180 million T cells. Study-level findings and limits: Using a false discovery rate of 0.05, a later analysis showed that approximately 16,000 TCR beta sequences were associated with HLA alleles. A later analysis showed HLA-associated TCR beta chains outstripping equally common others in clonal expansion.

The PCR contained 60 Vbeta and 13 Jbeta primers. Profiling relied on immunoSEQ multiplex PCR, and the TCRdb table lists in-frame clones only, not all of them. This sample yields over 30,000 clones, of which around 70% are seen a single time; 10% belongs to the top ten. Regarding this clone: The antigen is undetermined.

The CDR3 totals 14 residues. Unmatched junction bases numbered 8, after V lost 5 bases and J lost 8 bases. Germline V lookup: CDR1 SGHTA, CDR2 FQGTGA. This rearrangement joins TRBV7-3 to TRBJ2-1; 8 nucleotides align to TRBD2. The sequence was obtained from a man aged 35-49 years in good health and CMV-seropositive. Sequencing was done on a sample of PBMCs. The CDR3 region is CASSLNPRGDEQFF. As DNA, the CDR3 is TGTGCCAGCAGCCTCAACCCGCGGGGGGATGAGCAGTTCTTC.